This T cell receptor beta chain was captured in a study of cytomegalovirus exposure and HLA in healthy donors. Findings of the study overall: Trimming of TCR beta V- and J-genes showed a link, identified in a later analysis, to a missense DCLRE1C variant.

In the PCR, 60 Vbeta and 13 Jbeta primers were used. Clones were read by immunoSEQ multiplex PCR, and TCRdb kept only the in-frame ones, dropping some. The data show more than 150,000 clones, with 65% to 80% seen just once and 2% to 3% held by the top ten. At sampling all donors were nominally healthy, likely with unrecorded immune exposures. The V end lost 0 bases, the J end lost 9 bases, and 14 bases lay between the germline ends. In germline, CDR1 is MNHEY, CDR2 SVGAGI. The CDR3 spans 14 residues. Points on this clone: Antigen: not known.

The origin of this receptor is a woman under 40 in good health and CMV-seropositive. The chain joins TRBV6-5 to TRBJ1-2; TRBD1 might be the D (5 bases). The sequencing input was PBMCs. The CDR3 reads CASSYSNGGMRYTF. CDR3 DNA sequence: TGTGCCAGCAGTTACTCGAACGGGGGGATGCGCTACACCTTC.